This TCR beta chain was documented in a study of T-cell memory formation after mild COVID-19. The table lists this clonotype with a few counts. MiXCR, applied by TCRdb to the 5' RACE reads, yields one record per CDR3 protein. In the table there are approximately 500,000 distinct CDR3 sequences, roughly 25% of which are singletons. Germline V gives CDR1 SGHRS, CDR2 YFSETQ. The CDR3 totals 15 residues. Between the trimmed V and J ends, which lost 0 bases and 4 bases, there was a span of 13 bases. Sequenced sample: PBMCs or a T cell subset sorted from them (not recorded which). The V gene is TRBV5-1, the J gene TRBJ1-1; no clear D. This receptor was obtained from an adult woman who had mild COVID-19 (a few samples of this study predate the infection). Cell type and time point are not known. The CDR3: CASSLDPGLSTEAFF. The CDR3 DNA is TGCGCCAGCAGCTTGGACCCAGGCCTCAGCACTGAAGCTTTCTTT.